The 5 T cell receptor beta chains below come from one sample, sequenced in a study of CXCR3-negative and CXCR3-positive naive CD8 T cells. Study findings and constraints: TRB CDR3 hydrophobicity was greater in CXCR3-positive naive cells than in CXCR3-negative naive cells.

Their recognized antigens are unknown. The TRB cDNA libraries were prepared by 5' RACE with UMI labels. After re-calling the 5' RACE reads, TCRdb lists one entry per CDR3 protein, DNA absent. Recorded for this sample: about 120,000 distinct CDR3 sequences. Sequenced material: naive CXCR3+ CD8+ T cells from blood. Subset denoted: CD45RO-CCR7+CD27+CD95- naive CD8+ T cells expressing CXCR3 (TNR3+). The source is a human donor in good health. Some clones in this sample may be carry-over from other donors' samples.

The chain recombines TRBV7-9 with TRBJ1-1; TCRdb outputs TRBD1, but without DNA this stays unchecked. Per germline, CDR1 SEHNR and CDR2 FQNEAQ (reference sequence). The CDR3 consists of 17 residues. CDR3 sequence reads: CASSPSGSGQVNTEAFF. Full variable domain (missing parts from reference TRBV7-9 and TRBJ1-1): DTGVSQNPRHKITKRGQNVTFRCDPISEHNRLYWYRQTLGQGPEFLTYFQNEAQLEKSRLLSDRFSAERPKGSFSTLEIQRTEQGDSAMYLCASSPSGSGQVNTEAFFGQGTRLTVV.

The chain joins TRBV18 to TRBJ2-1; there is no DNA to check the TCRdb D call of TRBD1. This CDR3 spans 14 amino acids. Germline CDR1 is KGHSH and CDR2 is LQKENI. CDR3 sequence reads: CASSPDQGYNEQFF.

The chain recombines TRBV5-1 with TRBJ2-3. The CDR3 has 14 amino acids. Germline V gene data show CDR1 as SGHRS and CDR2 as YFSETQ. This CDR3 is CASSTGWSTDTQYF.

The genes are TRBV7-9 and TRBJ2-7; without DNA, the TCRdb call of TRBD1 cannot be checked. CDR1 SEHNR and CDR2 FQNEAQ come from the germline V gene (reference sequence). The CDR3 loop spans 14 amino acids. CDR3 amino acids: CASSLSAGKYEQYF. Supplemented by reference TRBV7-9 and TRBJ2-7, the full variable domain reads DTGVSQNPRHKITKRGQNVTFRCDPISEHNRLYWYRQTLGQGPEFLTYFQNEAQLEKSRLLSDRFSAERPKGSFSTLEIQRTEQGDSAMYLCASSLSAGKYEQYFGPGTRLTVT.

The V call is TRBV7-9, the J call TRBJ2-7; TCRdb's D gene call, TRBD1, goes unchecked for lack of DNA. CDR3 length: 16 amino acids. Germline CDR1 is SEHNR and CDR2 is FQNEAQ (reference sequence). Here the CDR3 reads CASSLGPGQGGSEQYF. Supplemented by reference TRBV7-9 and TRBJ2-7, the full variable domain reads DTGVSQNPRHKITKRGQNVTFRCDPISEHNRLYWYRQTLGQGPEFLTYFQNEAQLEKSRLLSDRFSAERPKGSFSTLEIQRTEQGDSAMYLCASSLGPGQGGSEQYFGPGTRLTVT.